The subject of this entry is one T cell receptor (beta chain). This clonotype has more than one count but fewer than ten. Its specific antigen is unknown. An end of the junction differs from the germline gene, which may be a read error. The data originate from a study of regulatory T cells in long-lasting Graves disease (dated by TCRdb to the early 2020s). Study-level background: Newly diagnosed Graves' disease patients had taken antithyroid drugs for less than 3 months. The study took place in China and was registered as a clinical trial. Patients with persistent Graves' disease were compared with patients with newly diagnosed Graves' disease using TCR sequencing and RNA sequencing of peripheral blood. A total of roughly 35 samples underwent TCR sequencing: 13 from persistent and around 20 from newly diagnosed Graves' disease patients. Broader findings and caveats from the paper: Sequencing and analysis were limited to the TCR beta chain. The authors acknowledged the small sample size as a limitation that may reduce accuracy. Only peripheral blood was studied, because thyroid tissue, the primary lesion, was inaccessible. A larger number of public clonotypes was shared among persistent patients (around 3,000) than among newly diagnosed patients (about 990). Lower TCR Shannon entropy and fewer highly expanded clones were observed in persistent Graves' disease patients than in newly diagnosed patients, which suggested clonal expansion. Persistent disease showed preferential use of TRBV28, TRBJ1-2 and TRBJ2-5, whereas newly diagnosed disease favored TRBV20-1 and TRBJ2-1.

Taken with the paper, the label for time point translates to: newly diagnosed GD, antithyroid drugs for less than 3 months. RNA was extracted from PBMCs in TRIzol for both TCR sequencing and RNA sequencing. The diagnosis of Graves' disease followed American Thyroid Association guidelines. Recruitment of patients was carried out at an endocrinology department in Xi'an, China. From each patient, approximately 9.9 milliliters of peripheral blood was collected into an EDTA anticoagulant tube. PBMCs were isolated by Ficoll Paque Plus density gradient separation without further T cell sorting. An Agilent 2100 Bioanalyzer and agarose gel were used to check RNA quality, and a NanoDrop 2000 was used to measure RNA concentration. The CDR3 starts with the cysteine, ends with the phenylalanine, and has 13 residues. Of all the DNA, just the CDR3 is kept, 39 bases in frame from base 1. Sequences SGHVS (CDR1) and FQNEAQ (CDR2) are obtained from the germline V gene.

Library preparation employed multiplex PCR. Sequenced using an Illumina HiSeq 4000. TCR beta libraries were built with iRepertoire HTBI primers and Arm-PCR amplification of CDR3 regions. Gel purification was performed on PCR products prior to sequencing. Concerning the study's data processing: A total of some 60 TRBV and 14 TRBJ segments were identified across samples and were used for gene usage analysis of CDR3 amino acid clonotypes. Filtered high-quality paired reads were merged into contigs using COPE and FqMerger. Contigs were aligned with BLAST to IMGT TRBV, TRBD and TRBJ reference genes, and CDR3 was defined per IMGT. Clonotypes above 0.1% frequency were classified as highly expanded clones. Repertoire diversity was measured by Shannon entropy, and V-J evenness by the Gini coefficient. A clonotype found in more than one individual was treated as public. TCRdb redid the processing of the public reads, applying fastp at Q25 and MiXCR, and retained in-frame beta chains. CDR3 protein duplicates are merged, each entry listing the most common genes and DNA. The V and J calls come from TCRdb's annotation, not from the publication. The sample table records 440,000 or so distinct CDR3 sequences; 16% of these occur just once. The ten largest clones take up 9.5% to 12% of the sample.

These data were likewise used in another study, on T cells in Graves' hyperthyroidism and ophthalmopathy. Taken from the second paper: A patient counted as having stable Graves' hyperthyroidism if no progression to ophthalmopathy occurred over 18 months of follow-up. The hyperthyroidism patients were between 18 and 65 years old and newly diagnosed, with a disease duration of less than 2 months. Patients with uncontrolled infections, other autoimmune diseases, pregnancy or lactation were excluded. Diagnoses were established on the basis of clinical symptoms, serum thyroxine and TRAb, thyroid ultrasound, and orbital computed tomography. The first round of RT-PCR for the TCR CDR3 was performed with the HTBI primer set and the Qiagen OneStep RT-PCR kit. Most expanded thyroid clonotypes (frequency above 0.001) were also detected in blood, suggesting blood repertoires may reflect thyroid immune responses. A 13 V-J signature model separated ophthalmopathy from stable hyperthyroidism, with just over 85% sensitivity and about 81% specificity in cross-validation and 80%/75% in testing. During validation, the model predicted progression to ophthalmopathy a median of around 7 months ahead of onset, with almost 71% sensitivity and 72.22% specificity. To identify distinguishing TCR V-J signatures, a discovery cohort of 90 to 100 patients was used, comprising 43 with Graves' ophthalmopathy and around 60 with stable Graves' hyperthyroidism. Prospective prediction of ophthalmopathy was tested in an independent validation cohort consisting of some 20 hyperthyroidism patients and over 15 patients who later progressed to ophthalmopathy. For training and testing, the 100 or so patients in the discovery cohort were randomly divided in a 7:3 ratio. In roughly six Graves' hyperthyroidism patients, the study also compared T-cell repertoires from thyroid tissue with T-cell repertoires from blood. Following sampling, methimazole starting at 30 mg daily was given to hyperthyroidism patients, and high-dose intravenous methylprednisolone was given to ophthalmopathy patients. Libraries were constructed in a second round of multiplex PCR, after which size selection and purification were carried out. The libraries were sequenced on an Illumina HiSeq2000 using paired-end 100 bp reads. SOAPnuke was used to process the raw data, removing reads that contained adapters or uncalled bases, had a mean Phred below 15, or lacked an exact match to the constant primer or identifier. High-quality paired reads were merged using COPE v1.2.5, and each unique nucleotide sequence was defined as a clonotype. MiTCR v1.1 was used to align clonotypes to the IMGT TRBV, TRBD and TRBJ reference segments. Only V-J combinations with frequency above 0.0001, covering roughly 99% of repertoires, were analysed. A TCS score was defined as the ratio between F50 (clonal expansion) and ExV (chaos), using BLOSUM62-based TCRdist between CDR3 peptides within each V-J. Welch's t-statistics and random forest reduced some 510 V-J features to 13, which were used in a naive Bayes classifier (R e1071). No statistical method was used to set the sample size in advance, and investigators knew the group allocation. The paper describes TCR Vbeta CDR3 sequencing of some 130 peripheral blood samples, made up of some 42 ophthalmopathy patients, some 80 hyperthyroidism patients and roughly 17 progressor patients.

This clonotype was sampled from a woman aged 30 to 39 with Graves disease. Donor details come from another sample of the same person, matched by shared clones. Recombination connected TRBV7-8 to TRBJ2-7, with the identity of the D gene unclear. Sequencing used peripheral blood mononuclear cells (PBMCs), obtained at new diagnosis, from a patient treated with antithyroid drugs. The sequenced DNA: TGTGCCAGCAGCTTACCCGGGTCCTACGGGCAGTACTTC. It translates as CASSLPGSYGQYF.